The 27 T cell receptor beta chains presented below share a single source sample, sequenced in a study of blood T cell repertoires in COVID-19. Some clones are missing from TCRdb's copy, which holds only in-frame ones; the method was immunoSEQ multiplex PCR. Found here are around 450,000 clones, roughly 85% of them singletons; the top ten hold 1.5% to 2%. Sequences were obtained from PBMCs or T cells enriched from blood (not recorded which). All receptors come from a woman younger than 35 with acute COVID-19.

The CDR3: CASSRGTGNNSPLHF. In DNA form, the CDR3 reads TGTGCCAGCAGCCGCGGGACAGGCAATAATTCACCCCTCCACTTT. The J gene is TRBJ1-6, the V gene TRBV27; the match to TRBD1 covers 8 bases. The V segment lost 6 bases and the J segment 5 bases; nucleotides outside the gene matches: 6. The CDR3 contains 15 residues. Germline loops: CDR1 MNHEY, CDR2 SMNVEV (reference sequence).

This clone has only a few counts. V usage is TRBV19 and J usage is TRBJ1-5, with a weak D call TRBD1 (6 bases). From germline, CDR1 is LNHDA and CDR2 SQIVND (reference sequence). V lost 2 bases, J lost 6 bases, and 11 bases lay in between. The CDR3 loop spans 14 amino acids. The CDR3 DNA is TGTGCCAGTAGTATAAACAGGGCTCCTCAGCCCCAGCATTTT. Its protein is CASSINRAPQPQHF.

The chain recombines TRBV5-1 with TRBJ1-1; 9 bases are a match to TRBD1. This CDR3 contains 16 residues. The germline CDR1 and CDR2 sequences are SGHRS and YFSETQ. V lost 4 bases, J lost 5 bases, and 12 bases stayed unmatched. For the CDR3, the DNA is TGCGCCAGCAGCAACCGGGACAGGGACCCAAGTACTGAAGCTTTCTTT. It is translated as CASSNRDRDPSTEAFF.

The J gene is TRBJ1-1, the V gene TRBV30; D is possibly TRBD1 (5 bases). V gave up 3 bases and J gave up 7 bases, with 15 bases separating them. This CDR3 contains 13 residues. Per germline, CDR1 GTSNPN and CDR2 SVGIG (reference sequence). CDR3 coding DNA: TGTGCCTGGAGGGACAACGAGGAGCATGAAGCTTTCTTT. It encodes CAWRDNEEHEAFF.

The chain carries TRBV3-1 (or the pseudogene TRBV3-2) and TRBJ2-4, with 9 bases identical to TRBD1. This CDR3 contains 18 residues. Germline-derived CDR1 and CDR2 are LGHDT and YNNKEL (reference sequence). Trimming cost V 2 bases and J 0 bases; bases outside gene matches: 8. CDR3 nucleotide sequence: TGTGCCAGCAGCCAACTTCGGACAGGGGACATAGCCAAAAACATTCAGTACTTC. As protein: CASSQLRTGDIAKNIQYF.

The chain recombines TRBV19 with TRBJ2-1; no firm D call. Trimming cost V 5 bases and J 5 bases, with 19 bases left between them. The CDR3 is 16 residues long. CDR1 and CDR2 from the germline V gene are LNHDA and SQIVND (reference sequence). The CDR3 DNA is TGTGCCAGTAGTGAATCTGTTGGTGGCTCAGACAATGAGCAGTTCTTC. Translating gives CASSESVGGSDNEQFF. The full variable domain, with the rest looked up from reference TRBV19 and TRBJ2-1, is DGGITQSPKYLFRKEGQNVTLSCEQNLNHDAMYWYRQDPGQGLRLIYYSQIVNDFQKGDIAEGYSVSREKKESFPLTVTSAQKNPTAFYLCASSESVGGSDNEQFFGPGTRLTVL.

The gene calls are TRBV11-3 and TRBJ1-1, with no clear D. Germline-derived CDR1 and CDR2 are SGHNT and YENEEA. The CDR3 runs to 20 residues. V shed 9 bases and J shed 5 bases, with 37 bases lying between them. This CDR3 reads CASSSGKEGIYLVPYTEAFF. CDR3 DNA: TGTGCCAGTAGTAGCGGTAAAGAGGGTATTTATTTGGTGCCTTATACTGAAGCTTTCTTT.

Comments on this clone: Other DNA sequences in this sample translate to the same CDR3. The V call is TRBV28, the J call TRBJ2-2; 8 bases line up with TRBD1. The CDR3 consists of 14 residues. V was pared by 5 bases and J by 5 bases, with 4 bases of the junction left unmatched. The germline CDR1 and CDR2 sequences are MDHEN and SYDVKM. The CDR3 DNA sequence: TGTGCCAGCAGTCTGGGACAGGTGACCGGGGAGCTGTTTTTT. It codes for CASSLGQVTGELFF. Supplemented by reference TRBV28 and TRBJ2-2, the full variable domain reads DVKVTQSSRYLVKRTGEKVFLECVQDMDHENMFWYRQDPGLGLRLIYFSYDVKMKEKGDIPEGYSVSREKKERFSLILESASTNQTSMYLCASSLGQVTGELFFGEGSRLTVL.

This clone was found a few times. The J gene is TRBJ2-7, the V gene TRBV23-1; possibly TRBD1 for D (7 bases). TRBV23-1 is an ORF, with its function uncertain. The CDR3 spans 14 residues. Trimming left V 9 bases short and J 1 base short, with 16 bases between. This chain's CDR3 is CARKGGQSSYEQYF. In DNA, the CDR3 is TGCGCCAGAAAGGGGGGACAGTCTTCCTACGAGCAGTACTTC.

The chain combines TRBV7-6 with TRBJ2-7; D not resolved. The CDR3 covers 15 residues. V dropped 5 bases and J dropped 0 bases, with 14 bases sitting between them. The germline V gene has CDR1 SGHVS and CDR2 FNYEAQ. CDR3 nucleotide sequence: TGTGCCAGCAGCGCCTACAGTAGAAGCTCCTACGAGCAGTACTTC. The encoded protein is CASSAYSRSSYEQYF.

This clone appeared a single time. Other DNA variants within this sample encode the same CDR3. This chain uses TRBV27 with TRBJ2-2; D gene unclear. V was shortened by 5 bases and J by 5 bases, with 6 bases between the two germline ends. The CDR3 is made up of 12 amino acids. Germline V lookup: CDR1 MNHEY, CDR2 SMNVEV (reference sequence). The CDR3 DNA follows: TGTGCCAGCAGTCTTAATACCGGGGAGCTGTTTTTT. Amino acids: CASSLNTGELFF.

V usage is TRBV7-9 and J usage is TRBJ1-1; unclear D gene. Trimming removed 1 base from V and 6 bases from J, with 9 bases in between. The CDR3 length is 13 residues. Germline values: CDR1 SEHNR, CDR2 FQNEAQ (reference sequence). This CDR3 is CASSLDEVAEAFF. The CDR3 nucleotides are TGTGCCAGCAGCTTAGATGAGGTGGCTGAAGCTTTCTTT.

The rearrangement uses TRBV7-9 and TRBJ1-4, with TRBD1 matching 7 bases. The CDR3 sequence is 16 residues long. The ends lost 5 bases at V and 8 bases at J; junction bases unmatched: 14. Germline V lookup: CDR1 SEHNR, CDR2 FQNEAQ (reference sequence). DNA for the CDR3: TGTGCCAGCAGCCCATTACAGGGGAAAGAAAGGGAAAAACTGTTTTTT. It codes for CASSPLQGKEREKLFF.

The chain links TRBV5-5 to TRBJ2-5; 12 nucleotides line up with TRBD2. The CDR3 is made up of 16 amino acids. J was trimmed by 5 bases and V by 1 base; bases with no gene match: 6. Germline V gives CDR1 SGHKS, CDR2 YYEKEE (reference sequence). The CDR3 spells CASSLILAGGPETQYF. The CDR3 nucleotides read TGTGCCAGCAGCTTGATACTAGCGGGAGGACCGGAGACCCAGTACTTC.

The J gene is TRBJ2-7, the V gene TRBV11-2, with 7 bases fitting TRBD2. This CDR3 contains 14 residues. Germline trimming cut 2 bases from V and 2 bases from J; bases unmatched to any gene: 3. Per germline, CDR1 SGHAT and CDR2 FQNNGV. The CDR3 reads CASSLLAGAYEQYF. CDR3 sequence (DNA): TGTGCCAGCAGCTTACTCGCGGGAGCCTACGAGCAGTACTTC.

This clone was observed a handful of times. CDR3 bases: TGTGCCTGGAGTACCGGACAAATAGACCTTGGGGAGCAGTACTTC. It encodes CAWSTGQIDLGEQYF. The V and J genes are TRBV30 and TRBJ2-7; TRBD1 is a possible D gene (5 bases). The CDR3 totals 15 residues. CDR1 and CDR2 from the germline V gene are GTSNPN and SVGIG (reference sequence). V gave up 2 bases and J gave up 7 bases, with 21 bases separating them.

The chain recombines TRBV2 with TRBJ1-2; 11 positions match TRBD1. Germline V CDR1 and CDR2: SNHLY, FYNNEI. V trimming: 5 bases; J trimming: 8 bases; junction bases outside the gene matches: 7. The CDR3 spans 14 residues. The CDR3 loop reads CASSMDRGRGGYTF. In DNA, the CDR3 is TGTGCCAGCAGTATGGACAGGGGGCGCGGGGGCTACACCTTC.

The DNA of the CDR3 is TGTGCCAGCTCCCAGAATTCCGGGACAGGGGGTTCCTACGAGCAGTACTTC. Translating it yields CASSQNSGTGGSYEQYF. The chain couples TRBV18 to TRBJ2-7, with 11 bases that match TRBD1. Germline V lookup: CDR1 KGHSH, CDR2 LQKENI. The CDR3 has 17 residues. V dropped 6 bases and J dropped 1; count of bases not matched to a gene: 11.

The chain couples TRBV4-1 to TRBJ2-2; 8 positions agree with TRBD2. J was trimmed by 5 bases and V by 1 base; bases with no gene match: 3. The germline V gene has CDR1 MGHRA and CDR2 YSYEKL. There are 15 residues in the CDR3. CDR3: CASSQGGRLTGELFF. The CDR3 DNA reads TGCGCCAGCAGCCAAGGCGGGAGGTTAACCGGGGAGCTGTTTTTT.

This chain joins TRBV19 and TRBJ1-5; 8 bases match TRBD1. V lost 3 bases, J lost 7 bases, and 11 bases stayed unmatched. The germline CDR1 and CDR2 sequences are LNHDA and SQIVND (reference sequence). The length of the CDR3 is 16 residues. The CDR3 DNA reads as TGTGCCAGTAGTATTACCGGCAGGGGGCAGGGGCAGCCCCAGCATTTT. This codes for CASSITGRGQGQPQHF. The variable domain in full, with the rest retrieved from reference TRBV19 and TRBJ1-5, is DGGITQSPKYLFRKEGQNVTLSCEQNLNHDAMYWYRQDPGQGLRLIYYSQIVNDFQKGDIAEGYSVSREKKESFPLTVTSAQKNPTAFYLCASSITGRGQGQPQHFGDGTRLSIL.

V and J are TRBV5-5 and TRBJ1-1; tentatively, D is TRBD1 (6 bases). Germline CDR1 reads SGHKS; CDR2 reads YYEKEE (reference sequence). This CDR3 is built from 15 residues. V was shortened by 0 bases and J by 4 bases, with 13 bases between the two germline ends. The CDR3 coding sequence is TGTGCCAGCAGCTTGGAAGTAGGGGGTGTCACTGAAGCTTTCTTT. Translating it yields CASSLEVGGVTEAFF.

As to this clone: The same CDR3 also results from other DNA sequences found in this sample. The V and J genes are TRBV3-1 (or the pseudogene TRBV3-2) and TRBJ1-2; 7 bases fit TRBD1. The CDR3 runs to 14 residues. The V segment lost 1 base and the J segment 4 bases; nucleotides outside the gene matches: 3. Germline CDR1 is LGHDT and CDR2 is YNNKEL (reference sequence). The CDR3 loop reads CASSQGTGVYGYTF. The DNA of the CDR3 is TGTGCCAGCAGCCAAGGAACAGGGGTCTATGGCTACACCTTC.

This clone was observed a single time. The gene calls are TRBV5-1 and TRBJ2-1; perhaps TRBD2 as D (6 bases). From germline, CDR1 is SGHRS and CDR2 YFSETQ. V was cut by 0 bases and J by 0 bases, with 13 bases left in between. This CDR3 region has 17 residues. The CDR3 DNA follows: TGCGCCAGCAGCTTGGCCTTGTCGGGGGTCTCCTACAATGAGCAGTTCTTC. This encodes CASSLALSGVSYNEQFF. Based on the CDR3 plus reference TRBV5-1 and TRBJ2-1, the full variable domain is KAGVTQTPRYLIKTRGQQVTLSCSPISGHRSVSWYQQTPGQGLQFLFEYFSETQRNKGNFPGRFSGRQFSNSRSEMNVSTLELGDSALYLCASSLALSGVSYNEQFFGPGTRLTVL.

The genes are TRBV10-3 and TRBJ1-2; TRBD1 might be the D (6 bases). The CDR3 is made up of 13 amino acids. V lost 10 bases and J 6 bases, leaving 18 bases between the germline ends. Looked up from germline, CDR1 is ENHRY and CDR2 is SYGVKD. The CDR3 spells CATREGHDNGYTF. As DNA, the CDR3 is TGTGCCACTCGGGAGGGACACGATAATGGCTACACCTTC.

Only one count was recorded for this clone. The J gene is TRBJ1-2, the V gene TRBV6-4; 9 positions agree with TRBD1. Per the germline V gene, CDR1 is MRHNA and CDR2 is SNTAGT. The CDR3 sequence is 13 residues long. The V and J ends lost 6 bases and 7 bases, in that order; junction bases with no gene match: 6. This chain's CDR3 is CASSTGGERGYTF. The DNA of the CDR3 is TGTGCCAGCAGCACAGGGGGCGAGCGTGGCTACACCTTC.

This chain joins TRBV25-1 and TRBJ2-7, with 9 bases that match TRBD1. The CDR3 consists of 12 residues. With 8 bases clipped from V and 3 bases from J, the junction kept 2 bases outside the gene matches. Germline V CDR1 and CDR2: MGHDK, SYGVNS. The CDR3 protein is CASEDRGYEQYF. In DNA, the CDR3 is TGTGCCAGCGAGGACAGGGGCTACGAGCAGTACTTC.

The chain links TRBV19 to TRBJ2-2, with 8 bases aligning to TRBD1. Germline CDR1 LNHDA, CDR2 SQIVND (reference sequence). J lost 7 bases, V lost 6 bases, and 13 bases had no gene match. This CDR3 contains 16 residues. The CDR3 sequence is CASSDFRRGLDGELFF. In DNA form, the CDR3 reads TGTGCCAGTAGCGATTTCCGCAGGGGGCTGGACGGGGAGCTGTTTTTT.